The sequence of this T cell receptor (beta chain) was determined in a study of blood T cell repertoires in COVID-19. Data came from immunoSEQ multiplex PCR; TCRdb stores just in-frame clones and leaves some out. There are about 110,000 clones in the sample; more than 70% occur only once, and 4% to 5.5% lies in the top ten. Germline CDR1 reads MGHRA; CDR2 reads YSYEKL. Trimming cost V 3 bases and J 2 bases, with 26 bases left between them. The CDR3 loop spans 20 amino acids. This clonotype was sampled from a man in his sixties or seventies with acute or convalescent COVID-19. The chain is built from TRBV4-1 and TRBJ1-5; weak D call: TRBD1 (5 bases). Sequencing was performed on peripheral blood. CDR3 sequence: CASSHPPPGRSGHRNQPQHF. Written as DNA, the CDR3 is TGCGCCAGCAGCCACCCCCCCCCGGGTAGGTCCGGACACCGCAATCAGCCCCAGCATTTT.